This note documents a single TCR beta chain sequence. Its specificity is not known. Clones were sequenced by immunoSEQ multiplex PCR, and TCRdb holds only the in-frame ones, with some missing. The sample lists 65,000 to 80,000 clones; more than 85% were seen once. The data were obtained in a study of OX40 agonist ivuxolimab in advanced cancers. In the study overall: A diagnosis of hepatocellular carcinoma, melanoma, renal cell or head and neck cancer was present in dose-escalation patients. Under the entry rules, prior anti-PD-1, anti-PD-L1 or anti-CTLA-4 therapy was allowed, and roughly 41% had some.

Study findings and constraints: Clonal expansion by week 6 occurred in CD4+ and CD8+ blood T cells (at 0.1 to 3.0 mg/kg). Some patients who did not respond also had low normalized T-cell clonal expansion.

V shed 7 bases and J shed 9 bases, with 19 bases lying between them. Germline-derived CDR1 and CDR2 are SNHLY and FYNNEI. The CDR3 spans 13 residues. The sequences come from CD4+ or CD8+ T cells sorted from blood, collected in a trial of the OX40 agonist ivuxolimab. This TCR was recovered from an adult with an advanced solid tumor such as melanoma, head and neck, liver or kidney cancer. The genes are TRBV2 and TRBJ2-7; the D gene is possibly TRBD1 (6 bases). CDR3 bases: TGTGCCAGCATCCCGGGGACATATTCAGGGCAGTACTTC. As protein: CASIPGTYSGQYF. The complete variable domain, with remaining parts taken from reference TRBV2 and TRBJ2-7, reads EPEVTQTPSHQVTQMGQEVILRCVPISNHLYFYWYRQILGQKVEFLVSFYNNEISEKSEIFDDQFSVERPDGSNFTLKIRSTKLEDSAMYFCASIPGTYSGQYFGPGTRLTVT.